The 18 T cell receptor beta chains below come from one sample, sequenced in a study of follicular helper T cells after annual influenza vaccination. As for time point: 2013-2014 season, 7 days after vaccination. Profiling relied on immunoSEQ multiplex PCR, and the TCRdb table lists in-frame clones only, not all of them. The sample lists over 7,500 clones; approximately 83% were seen once. The sequences come from CXCR5- memory CD4+ T cells sorted from blood, collected 7 days after influenza vaccination. These receptors originate from an adult who received the influenza vaccine.

The chain carries TRBV19 and TRBJ2-7, with D perhaps given as TRBD1 or TRBD2 (5 bases each). This CDR3 is 14 amino acids long. The germline CDR1 and CDR2 sequences are LNHDA and SQIVND (reference sequence). V was shortened by 1 base and J by 0 bases, with 7 bases between the two germline ends. CDR3 sequence: CASSIGGSSYEQYF. The CDR3 bases are TGTGCCAGTAGTATAGGGGGGAGCTCCTACGAGCAGTACTTC.

The genes are TRBV28 and TRBJ2-6; no reliable D call. Between the trimmed V and J ends, which lost 3 bases and 2 bases, there was a span of 8 bases. There are 15 residues in the CDR3. The germline gives CDR1 MDHEN, CDR2 SYDVKM. The CDR3 loop is CASSFLKAGANVLTF. DNA for the CDR3: TGTGCCAGCAGTTTCCTCAAGGCTGGGGCCAACGTCCTGACTTTC.

The chain employs TRBV13 and TRBJ1-3, with 8 nucleotides matching TRBD1. The V segment lost 5 bases and the J segment 3 bases; nucleotides outside the gene matches: 6. The germline V gene has CDR1 PRHDT and CDR2 FYEKMQ (reference sequence). The CDR3 length is 15 residues. For the CDR3, the DNA is TGTGCCAGCAGCGTGGACAGGGTGGATGGAAACACCATATATTTT. Translating gives CASSVDRVDGNTIYF.

V usage is TRBV7-2 and J usage is TRBJ2-3; no firm D call. In germline, CDR1 is SGHTA, CDR2 FQGNSA. This CDR3 spans 13 amino acids. Trimming took 4 bases from V and 4 from J, leaving 9 bases between them. Here the CDR3 reads CASSSLRADTQYF. The CDR3 DNA reads as TGTGCCAGCAGCTCCCTCCGGGCAGATACGCAGTATTTT.

V usage is TRBV19 and J usage is TRBJ2-2; TRBD2 is a possible D gene (6 bases). V was cut by 4 bases and J by 1 base, with 13 bases left in between. The CDR3 runs to 16 residues. Germline V lookup: CDR1 LNHDA, CDR2 SQIVND (reference sequence). The CDR3 region is CASSKPGLMNTGELFF. CDR3 DNA sequence: TGTGCCAGTAGTAAACCGGGACTCATGAACACCGGGGAGCTGTTTTTT.

The J gene is TRBJ1-5, the V gene TRBV7-6; D ambiguous. The germline gives CDR1 SGHVS, CDR2 FNYEAQ. The V end was cut by 1 base, the J end by 0 bases, with 10 bases between. The CDR3 covers 16 residues. The CDR3 region has the DNA TGTGCCAGCAGCTTAGTAGGCGGGTATAGCAATCAGCCCCAGCATTTT. Its translation is CASSLVGGYSNQPQHF.

This clone appeared a few times. CDR3 in DNA: TGTGCCACGTCAGGGCGAGAGGCCACTGAAGCTTTCTTT. Its protein product is CATSGREATEAFF. The chain has TRBV10-3 and TRBJ1-1; TRBD1 might be the D (5 bases). V shed 10 bases and J shed 4 bases, with 16 bases lying between them. This CDR3 comprises 13 residues. CDR1 ENHRY and CDR2 SYGVKD come from the germline V gene.

In nucleotides, the CDR3 is TGTGCCAGTAGTATGGACACCGGGACAGATAGCAATCAGCCCCAGCATTTT. Translating gives CASSMDTGTDSNQPQHF. This chain links TRBV19 with TRBJ1-5, with 7 bases aligning to TRBD1. V shed 3 bases and J 0 bases; nucleotides not matched to a gene: 8. In germline, CDR1 is LNHDA, CDR2 SQIVND (reference sequence). This CDR3 spans 17 amino acids.

This chain connects TRBV5-1 to TRBJ1-2, with D perhaps TRBD1 (5 bases). The CDR3 length is 13 residues. Germline-derived CDR1 and CDR2 are SGHRS and YFSETQ. V was pared by 7 bases and J by 1 base, with 11 bases between. The CDR3: CASGTQGNYGYTF. CDR3 in DNA: TGCGCCAGCGGGACTCAGGGTAACTATGGCTACACCTTC.

This chain joins TRBV10-1 and TRBJ1-1, with 10 bases aligning to TRBD1. The length of the CDR3 is 13 residues. The V and J ends lost 5 bases and 6 bases, in that order; junction bases with no gene match: 3. Germline CDR1 WNHNN, CDR2 SYGVQD (reference sequence). The CDR3 spells CASSRDRGAEAFF. DNA for the CDR3: TGCGCCAGCAGTCGGGACAGGGGAGCTGAAGCTTTCTTT.

V gene TRBV9 combines with J gene TRBJ2-1, with TRBD1 matching 8 bases. With 6 bases clipped from V and 1 base from J, the junction kept 9 bases outside the gene matches. Germline V CDR1 and CDR2: SGDLS, YYNGEE. The CDR3 loop spans 16 amino acids. Written as DNA, the CDR3 is TGTGCCAGCACCCCCCAGGGGGACAGGTCCTACAATGAGCAGTTCTTC. Translating it yields CASTPQGDRSYNEQFF. Full variable domain (rest looked up from reference TRBV9 and TRBJ2-1): DSGVTQTPKHLITATGQRVTLRCSPRSGDLSVYWYQQSLDQGLQFLIQYYNGEERAKGNILERFSAQQFPDLHSELNLSSLELGDSALYFCASTPQGDRSYNEQFFGPGTRLTVL.

The gene calls are TRBV30 and TRBJ2-5; TRBD2 is a possible D gene (6 bases). The CDR3 runs 14 residues. Between the trimmed V and J ends, which lost 2 bases and 4 bases, there was a span of 14 bases. Looked up from germline, CDR1 is GTSNPN and CDR2 is SVGIG (reference sequence). The CDR3 spells CAWSRMGRGETQYF. The CDR3 DNA sequence: TGTGCCTGGAGTAGGATGGGGCGGGGAGAGACCCAGTACTTC.

The V gene is TRBV6-1, the J gene TRBJ1-6; the match to TRBD1 covers 9 bases. Germline V gives CDR1 MNHNS, CDR2 SASEGT. The J segment lost 8 bases and the V segment lost 8 bases, leaving 4 bases of the junction unmatched. The CDR3 length is 13 residues. This CDR3 reads CASGQGFDSPLHF. As DNA, the CDR3 is TGTGCCAGCGGACAGGGGTTCGATTCACCCCTCCACTTT.

This chain connects TRBV6-4 to TRBJ2-2, with 8 bases fitting TRBD2. The CDR3 is made up of 14 amino acids. The trim removed 2 bases at V and 4 bases at J, leaving 0 bases unmatched. Looked up from germline, CDR1 is MRHNA and CDR2 is SNTAGT. CDR3 DNA sequence: TGTGCCAGCAGTGACGGGACTAGCACCGGGGAGCTGTTTTTT. Residues: CASSDGTSTGELFF.

V usage is TRBV6-6 and J usage is TRBJ2-7; 11 bases fit TRBD1. The junction had 7 bases not matched to a gene; V was cut back by 6 bases and J by 3 bases. CDR1 MNHNY and CDR2 SVGAGI come from the germline V gene (reference sequence). CDR3 length: 15 residues. The CDR3 loop is CASRRYGTGGYEQYF. As DNA, the CDR3 is TGTGCCAGCAGGCGCTACGGGACAGGGGGCTACGAGCAGTACTTC.

The chain joins TRBV6-5 to TRBJ2-7; D may be TRBD1 (5 bases). CDR3 length: 14 amino acids. The germline CDR1 and CDR2 sequences are MNHEY and SVGAGI. V lost 0 bases, J lost 5 bases, and 11 bases lay in between. The CDR3 DNA reads TGTGCCAGCAGTTACTCGCGGCAGGGCCACGAGCAGTACTTC. It encodes CASSYSRQGHEQYF.

The V gene is TRBV4-2, the J gene TRBJ1-5; TRBD1 is a possible D gene (6 bases). Germline CDR1 reads LGHNA; CDR2 reads YNFKEQ. The CDR3 has 14 amino acids. V was shortened by 5 bases and J by 4 bases, with 12 bases between the two germline ends. CDR3 in amino acids: CASSFQGRNQPQHF. The CDR3 nucleotides read TGTGCCAGCAGCTTTCAGGGGAGGAATCAGCCCCAGCATTTT.

The chain is built from TRBV19 and TRBJ2-5; 11 nucleotides align to TRBD1. CDR3 length: 14 amino acids. With 9 bases clipped from V and 5 bases from J, the junction kept 8 bases outside the gene matches. Looked up from germline, CDR1 is LNHDA and CDR2 is SQIVND (reference sequence). The DNA of the CDR3 is TGTGCCAGCCGGACAGGGGGCGCAGGGGAGACCCAGTACTTC. It translates to CASRTGGAGETQYF.